A single sample gave rise to the 32 T cell receptor beta chains below, sequenced in a study of human T cells and chemical hapten exposure. As to time point: patch test 2, 6 weeks after DPC sensitization. Stated treatment: therapeutic diphenylcyclopropenone sensitization with weekly scalp DPC. TCRdb ran MiXCR on the RACE reads and lists one entry per CDR3 protein. The sample includes under 100,000 distinct CDR3 sequences, 8.5% to 12% of them seen just once. Specimen: whole blood, collected in connection with sensitization to the hapten diphenylcyclopropenone (DPC). All receptors come from a woman aged 50 to 65 with alopecia areata. Some clones in this sample may be carry-over from other donors' samples.

This clonotype was counted a few times. V is TRBV5-5 and J is TRBJ2-1, with 9 nucleotides matching TRBD2. The CDR3 has 16 amino acids. V lost 1 base, J lost 5 bases, and 7 bases stayed unmatched. Germline V gene sequence: CDR1 SGHKS, CDR2 YYEKEE (reference sequence). CDR3 bases: TGTGCCAGCAGCTTGCCGGGACTAGCTAGGGACAATGAGCAGTTCTTC. Translated, it gives CASSLPGLARDNEQFF.

The chain joins TRBV4-1 to TRBJ2-1; 12 nucleotides line up with TRBD2. The trim removed 6 bases at V and 10 bases at J, leaving 4 bases unmatched. The CDR3 has 13 amino acids. Germline V gives CDR1 MGHRA, CDR2 YSYEKL. Here the CDR3 reads CASRLGLAGEQFF. The CDR3 coding sequence is TGCGCCAGCAGACTAGGACTAGCGGGAGAGCAGTTCTTC.

This clonotype was counted at least ten times. V is TRBV21-1 and J is TRBJ1-3. TRBV21-1 is tagged as a pseudogene. The CDR3 contains 15 residues. The CDR3 reads CASSKEADSGNTIYF. CDR3 sequence (DNA): TGTGCCAGCAGCAAAGAGGCGGACTCTGGAAACACCATATATTTT.

J is TRBJ2-1 and V is TRBV29-1; D remains ambiguous. V was shortened by 2 bases and J by 9 bases, with 14 bases between the two germline ends. Germline CDR1 is SQVTM and CDR2 is ANQGSEA. The CDR3 loop spans 13 amino acids. In DNA form, the CDR3 reads TGCAGCGTTGAATATGGATCCCTCGGTGAGCAGTTCTTC. Translation: CSVEYGSLGEQFF.

There are many counts of this clonotype. J is TRBJ2-1 and V is TRBV20-1, with 7 bases fitting TRBD2. This CDR3 is 14 amino acids long. Trimming took 6 bases from V and 6 from J; bases not matched to a gene: 11. The germline CDR1 and CDR2 sequences are DFQATT and SNEGSKA (reference sequence). CDR3 nucleotides: TGCAGTGCCGGACTAGGCGGGGTGGTCAATGAGCAGTTCTTC. Encoded protein: CSAGLGGVVNEQFF.

Note on this clonotype: A read error may explain this, as a much larger clone is one base away. The chain links TRBV12-3 or TRBV12-4 to TRBJ2-3; possibly TRBD2 for D (5 bases). The CDR3 loop spans 13 amino acids. CDR3 amino acids: CANSLRTSDTQYF. CDR3 coding DNA: TGTGCCAACAGTTTAAGGACTTCGGATACGCAGTATTTT.

The CDR3 DNA reads as TGCAGTGACCGTGCGCCGGGACAGGGGGCGTCTAACTATGGCTACACCTTC. It specifies CSDRAPGQGASNYGYTF. The chain uses TRBV20-1 and TRBJ1-2, with 12 bases identical to TRBD1. The CDR3 totals 17 residues. CDR1 is DFQATT, CDR2 SNEGSKA, per germline (reference sequence). Trimming cost V 7 bases and J 0 bases; bases outside gene matches: 12.

The chain recombines TRBV4-3 with TRBJ2-3, with D possibly TRBD2 on 6 matching bases. Trimming stripped 4 bases from V and 0 bases from J, with 11 bases between. Looked up from germline, CDR1 is LGHNA and CDR2 is YSLEER. The CDR3 has 15 residues. CDR3 sequence reads: CASSLQSGSTDTQYF. The DNA for the CDR3 is TGCGCCAGCAGCCTACAAAGCGGGAGCACAGATACGCAGTATTTT.

This chain links TRBV6-1 with TRBJ2-4; D may be TRBD2 (6 bases). CDR3 size: 18 residues. V was trimmed by 4 bases and J by 0 bases, leaving 19 bases between them. Germline CDR1 MNHNS, CDR2 SASEGT. The chain's CDR3 is CASSARDGGILAKNIQYF. In DNA, the CDR3 is TGTGCCAGCAGTGCAAGGGACGGAGGGATTCTAGCCAAAAACATTCAGTACTTC.

The chain recombines TRBV9 with TRBJ2-1, with D unclear. V was cut by 0 bases and J by 6 bases, with 7 bases left in between. Germline-derived CDR1 and CDR2 are SGDLS and YYNGEE. This CDR3 has 13 amino acids. The CDR3 region is CASSVGKGNEQFF. The CDR3 DNA follows: TGTGCCAGCAGCGTAGGAAAGGGCAATGAGCAGTTCTTC.

This clonotype was seen repeatedly, ten times or more. The genes are TRBV6-2 or TRBV6-3 and TRBJ2-7; maybe TRBD1 (5 bases). The germline V and J ends were trimmed by 0 bases and 2 bases, with 5 bases remaining between them. This CDR3 has 13 amino acids. Germline V CDR1 and CDR2: MNHEY, SVGEGT. This CDR3 reads CASSYSGPYEQYF. CDR3 nucleotides: TGTGCCAGCAGTTACTCGGGGCCCTACGAGCAGTACTTC.

This clonotype was seen a few times. The genes are TRBV18 and TRBJ1-1; D uncertain. Germline CDR1 and CDR2: KGHSH and LQKENI. This CDR3 has 13 amino acids. V was trimmed by 1 base and J by 1 base, leaving 4 bases between them. CDR3 region: CASSPLENTEAFF. Written as DNA, the CDR3 is TGTGCCAGCTCACCACTAGAGAACACTGAAGCTTTCTTT.

This clonotype was observed at least ten times. The chain is built from TRBV6-5 and TRBJ1-2; D gene ambiguous. Per the germline V gene, CDR1 is MNHEY and CDR2 is SVGAGI. The V end was cut by 5 bases, the J end by 0 bases, with 13 bases between. The CDR3 has 15 amino acids. In nucleotides, the CDR3 is TGTGCCAGCAGTGCAGGAACACAAGCTAACTATGGCTACACCTTC. Amino acids: CASSAGTQANYGYTF.

This clonotype appeared many times. The gene calls are TRBV7-8 and TRBJ1-2; D gene uncertain. Per the germline V gene, CDR1 is SGHVS and CDR2 is FQNEAQ. The CDR3 spans 14 residues. The V end lost 0 bases, the J end lost 8 bases, and 13 bases lay between the germline ends. The CDR3 DNA reads TGTGCCAGCAGCTTAGCGCGGGCGGGTGGAGGCTACACCTTC. Translated: CASSLARAGGGYTF. Full variable domain (missing parts from reference TRBV7-8 and TRBJ1-2): GAGVSQSPRYKVAKRGQDVALRCDPISGHVSLFWYQQALGQGPEFLTYFQNEAQLDKSGLPSDRFFAERPEGSVSTLKIQRTQQEDSAVYLCASSLARAGGGYTFGSGTRLTVV.

A few counts support this clonotype. The chain is built from TRBV7-2 and TRBJ2-3; D not certain. The CDR3 has 14 amino acids. Trimming removed 5 bases at V and 1 base at J, with 10 bases between. CDR1 SGHTA and CDR2 FQGNSA come from the germline V gene. The DNA for the CDR3 is TGTGCCAGCAGCCGTAGGGCCCGCACAGATACGCAGTATTTT. Residues: CASSRRARTDTQYF. Full variable domain (rest looked up from reference TRBV7-2 and TRBJ2-3): GAGVSQSPSNKVTEKGKDVELRCDPISGHTALYWYRQSLGQGLEFLIYFQGNSAPDKSGLPSDRFSAERTGGSVSTLTIQRTQQEDSAVYLCASSRRARTDTQYFGPGTRLTVL.

The genes are TRBV6-2 or TRBV6-3 and TRBJ2-1; 9 bases match TRBD2. CDR3 length equals 14 residues. With V trimmed by 2 bases and J by 10 bases, 6 bases remained unmatched. CDR1 MNHEY and CDR2 SVGEGT come from the germline V gene. The CDR3 here is CASSYGDSGSEQFF. The CDR3 nucleotides are TGTGCCAGCAGTTACGGTGATAGCGGGAGCGAGCAGTTCTTC.

This clonotype was counted at least ten times. CDR3 residues: CASSLGRTNQPQHF. The CDR3 DNA reads as TGTGCCAGCAGCCTGGGTCGCACCAATCAGCCCCAGCATTTT. V gene TRBV12-3 or TRBV12-4 combines with J gene TRBJ1-5; D gene unclear. Trimming removed 6 bases at V and 3 bases at J, with 12 bases between. The CDR3 spans 14 residues.

This clonotype came up a few times. V is TRBV7-2 and J is TRBJ2-1; TRBD1 matches at 8 bases. With V trimmed by 2 bases and J by 6 bases, 9 bases remained unmatched. CDR1 and CDR2 (germline): SGHTA, FQGNSA. The length of the CDR3 is 16 residues. The CDR3 protein is CASSLSGGGATNEQFF. In DNA, the CDR3 is TGTGCCAGCAGCTTATCAGGGGGCGGGGCTACCAATGAGCAGTTCTTC.

This clonotype has just a few counts. This chain connects TRBV5-1 to TRBJ2-7, with TRBD2 identical over 16 bases. The V gene's germline CDR1 is SGHRS and CDR2 YFSETQ. The CDR3 contains 16 residues. Trimming took 3 bases from V and 6 from J; bases not matched to a gene: 6. The CDR3 here is CASSWGLAGGPTEQYF. The CDR3 DNA sequence: TGCGCCAGCAGCTGGGGACTAGCGGGAGGGCCAACCGAGCAGTACTTC. The full variable domain, completed using reference TRBV5-1 and TRBJ2-7, is KAGVTQTPRYLIKTRGQQVTLSCSPISGHRSVSWYQQTPGQGLQFLFEYFSETQRNKGNFPGRFSGRQFSNSRSEMNVSTLELGDSALYLCASSWGLAGGPTEQYFGPGTRLTVT.

The chain uses TRBV29-1 and TRBJ2-1, with D perhaps being TRBD1 or TRBD2 (6 bases each). V lost 5 bases to trimming and J lost 0 bases, with 11 bases between them. There are 14 residues in the CDR3. Germline V gene data show CDR1 as SQVTM and CDR2 as ANQGSEA. The CDR3 region is CSVIADSSYNEQFF. The CDR3 coding sequence is TGCAGCGTTATAGCGGACAGCTCCTACAATGAGCAGTTCTTC.

This clonotype was counted many times. The V call is TRBV6-2 or TRBV6-3, the J call TRBJ1-3; perhaps TRBD1 as D (6 bases). The CDR3 is 17 amino acids. V was clipped by 0 bases and J by 0 bases, with 12 bases between them. From germline, CDR1 is MNHEY and CDR2 SVGEGT. The CDR3 DNA reads as TGTGCCAGCAGTTACTCTTCGACAGGAGCCTCTGGAAACACCATATATTTT. Protein sequence: CASSYSSTGASGNTIYF.

The J gene is TRBJ1-5, the V gene TRBV20-1; 9 bases line up with TRBD1. V shed 5 bases, J shed 2 bases, and the junction held 4 bases outside the gene matches. This CDR3 has 14 residues. Germline lookup yields CDR1 DFQATT and CDR2 SNEGSKA (reference sequence). The CDR3 is CSAPTGGGNQPQHF. The DNA of the CDR3 is TGCAGTGCTCCGACAGGGGGTGGCAATCAGCCCCAGCATTTT.

This chain joins TRBV14 and TRBJ2-7; D is possibly TRBD2 (6 bases). Trimming removed 4 bases at V and 7 bases at J, with 20 bases between. Germline loops: CDR1 SGHDN, CDR2 FVKESK. This CDR3 is built from 15 residues. CDR3 in DNA: TGTGCCAGCAGCCTCCGCGGGACGGGGGTTGGTGAGCAGTACTTC. Amino acids: CASSLRGTGVGEQYF. Filled out from reference TRBV14 and TRBJ2-7, the complete variable domain reads EAGVTQFPSHSVIEKGQTVTLRCDPISGHDNLYWYRRVMGKEIKFLLHFVKESKQDESGMPNNRFLAERTGGTYSTLKVQPAELEDSGVYFCASSLRGTGVGEQYFGPGTRLTVT.

To note about this clonotype: At one end the junction does not follow the germline gene, possibly because of a read error. The chain employs TRBV10-1 and TRBJ2-1, with TRBD2 matching 10 bases. The CDR3 is 16 residues long. Germline V gene data show CDR1 as WNHNN and CDR2 as SYGVQD (reference sequence). Written as DNA, the CDR3 is TGCGCCAGAAGTGGGCCAGCGGGAGGGACCTACAATGAGCAGTTCTTC. It encodes CARSGPAGGTYNEQFF.

This clonotype was seen a few times. The chain has TRBV28 and TRBJ2-7; no clear D gene. Germline CDR1 reads MDHEN; CDR2 reads SYDVKM. The ends were cut back, 5 bases at V and 0 bases at J, with 5 bases in the middle. CDR3 size: 12 residues. In DNA, the CDR3 is TGTGCCAGCAGTACTACCTCCTACGAGCAGTACTTC. It specifies CASSTTSYEQYF.

This clonotype was found a few times. The chain links TRBV5-1 to TRBJ2-1; the D is unclear. CDR1 and CDR2 (germline): SGHRS, YFSETQ. The CDR3 contains 14 residues. With 0 bases removed from V and 2 bases from J, the gap between germline ends came to 6 bases. CDR3 bases: TGCGCCAGCAGCTTGGAAGGCGCCTACAATGAGCAGTTCTTC. Residues: CASSLEGAYNEQFF.

This clonotype was picked up many times. The CDR3 here is CSASQEVLSGNTIYF. CDR3 nucleotide sequence: TGCAGTGCTAGTCAAGAGGTACTTTCTGGAAACACCATATATTTT. The chain is built from TRBV20-1 and TRBJ1-3, with D unclear. Per the germline V gene, CDR1 is DFQATT and CDR2 is SNEGSKA (reference sequence). V lost 3 bases, J lost 1 base, and 13 bases lay in between. The CDR3 is 15 amino acids.

This clonotype was found many times. The chain is built from TRBV7-2 and TRBJ1-6; tentatively, D is TRBD1 (5 bases). CDR1 is SGHTA, CDR2 FQGNSA, per germline. V shed 1 base and J shed 8 bases, with 9 bases lying between them. The CDR3 is 14 amino acids. CDR3 sequence (DNA): TGTGCCAGCAGCTTAGAAGTCAGGGATTCACCCCTCCACTTT. Translating it yields CASSLEVRDSPLHF. The entire variable domain, with the rest obtained from reference TRBV7-2 and TRBJ1-6, is as follows: GAGVSQSPSNKVTEKGKDVELRCDPISGHTALYWYRQSLGQGLEFLIYFQGNSAPDKSGLPSDRFSAERTGGSVSTLTIQRTQQEDSAVYLCASSLEVRDSPLHFGNGTRLTVT.

This clonotype was observed a handful of times. This chain joins TRBV4-3 and TRBJ1-6; no clear D. The CDR3 spans 15 residues. Trimming shortened V by 3 bases and J by 4 bases, and 10 bases separated the two germline ends. Germline V gene lookup returns CDR1 LGHNA and CDR2 YSLEER. CDR3 loop: CASSHVLDYNSPLHF. CDR3 bases: TGCGCCAGCAGCCACGTTCTAGATTATAATTCACCCCTCCACTTT.

The chain recombines TRBV7-9 with TRBJ2-1, with D perhaps TRBD1 (6 bases). In germline, CDR1 is SEHNR, CDR2 FQNEAQ (reference sequence). Trimming left V 3 bases short and J 4 bases short, with 13 bases between. The CDR3 contains 15 residues. The CDR3 region has the DNA TGTGCCAGCAGCTTCACCGGGACAAAATACAATGAGCAGTTCTTC. This encodes CASSFTGTKYNEQFF.

This clonotype came up many times. DNA of the CDR3: TGTGCCAGCAGACCGAGCTATGGCTACACCTTC. Translation gives CASRPSYGYTF. The chain recombines TRBV28 with TRBJ1-2; D not certain. Germline V gene data show CDR1 as MDHEN and CDR2 as SYDVKM. The CDR3 is made up of 11 amino acids. Trimming removed 6 bases from V and 4 bases from J, with 6 bases in between.

This clonotype turned up a few times. This chain connects TRBV12-3 or TRBV12-4 to TRBJ1-5; D is unclear. The ends were cut back, 10 bases at V and 4 bases at J, with 14 bases in the middle. CDR3 length: 13 amino acids. CDR3 in amino acids: CATSAVLNQPQHF. The CDR3 DNA follows: TGTGCCACCTCAGCCGTACTTAATCAGCCCCAGCATTTT.